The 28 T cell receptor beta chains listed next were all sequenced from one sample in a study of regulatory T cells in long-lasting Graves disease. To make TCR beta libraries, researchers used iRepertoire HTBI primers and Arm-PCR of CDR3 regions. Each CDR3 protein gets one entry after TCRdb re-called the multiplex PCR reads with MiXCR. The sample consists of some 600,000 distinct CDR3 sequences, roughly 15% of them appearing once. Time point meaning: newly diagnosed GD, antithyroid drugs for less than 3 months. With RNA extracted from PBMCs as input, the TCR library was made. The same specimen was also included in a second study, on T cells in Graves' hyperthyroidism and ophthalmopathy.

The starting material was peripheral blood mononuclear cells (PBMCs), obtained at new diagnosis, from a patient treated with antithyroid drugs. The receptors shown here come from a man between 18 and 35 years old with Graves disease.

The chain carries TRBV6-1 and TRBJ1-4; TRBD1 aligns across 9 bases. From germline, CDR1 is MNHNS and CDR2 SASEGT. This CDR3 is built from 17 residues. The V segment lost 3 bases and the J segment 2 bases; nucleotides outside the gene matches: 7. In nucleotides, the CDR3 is TGTGCCAGCAGTGAGGACAGGGGTTTTGGGACTAATGAAAAACTGTTTTTT. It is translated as CASSEDRGFGTNEKLFF.

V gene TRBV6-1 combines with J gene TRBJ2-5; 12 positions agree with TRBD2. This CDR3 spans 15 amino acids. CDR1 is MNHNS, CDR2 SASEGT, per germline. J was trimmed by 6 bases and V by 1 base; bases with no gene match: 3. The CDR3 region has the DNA TGTGCCAGCAGTGAAGACACTAGCGGGAGGAAGACCCAGTACTTC. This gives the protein CASSEDTSGRKTQYF.

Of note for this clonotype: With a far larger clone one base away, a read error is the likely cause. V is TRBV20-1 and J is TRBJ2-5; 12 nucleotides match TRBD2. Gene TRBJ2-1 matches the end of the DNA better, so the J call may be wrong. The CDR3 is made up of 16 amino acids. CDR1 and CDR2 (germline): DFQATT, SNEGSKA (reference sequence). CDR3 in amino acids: CSDRILAGGQGNEQFF. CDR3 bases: TGCAGTGATCGTATACTAGCGGGAGGCCAGGGCAATGAGCAGTTCTTC.

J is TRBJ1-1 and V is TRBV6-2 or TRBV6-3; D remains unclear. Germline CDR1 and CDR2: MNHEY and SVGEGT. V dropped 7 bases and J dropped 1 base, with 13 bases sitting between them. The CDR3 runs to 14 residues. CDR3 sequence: CASNFRRANTEAFF. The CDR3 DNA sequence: TGTGCCAGCAACTTTCGACGGGCGAACACTGAAGCTTTCTTT.

DNA of the CDR3: TGCAGCGCCGGGACAGGGTATGGAAACACCATATATTTT. This sequence encodes CSAGTGYGNTIYF. The chain combines TRBV29-1 with TRBJ1-3, with TRBD1 identical over 9 bases. CDR1 is SQVTM, CDR2 ANQGSEA, per germline. After removal of 7 bases from V and 3 bases from J, the junction contained 4 bases not matched to a gene. The CDR3 spans 13 residues.

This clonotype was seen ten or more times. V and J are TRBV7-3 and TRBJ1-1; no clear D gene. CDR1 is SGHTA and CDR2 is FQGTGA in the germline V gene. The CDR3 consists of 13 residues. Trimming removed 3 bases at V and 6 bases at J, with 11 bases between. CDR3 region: CASSLNSGSEAFF. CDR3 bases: TGTGCCAGCAGCTTGAATTCCGGGTCTGAAGCTTTCTTT.

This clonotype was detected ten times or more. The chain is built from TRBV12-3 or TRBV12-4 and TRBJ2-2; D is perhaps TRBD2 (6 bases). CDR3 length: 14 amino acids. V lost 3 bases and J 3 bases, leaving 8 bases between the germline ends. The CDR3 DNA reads TGTGCCAGCAGTTTCCGGGACTACACCGGGGAGCTGTTTTTT. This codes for CASSFRDYTGELFF.

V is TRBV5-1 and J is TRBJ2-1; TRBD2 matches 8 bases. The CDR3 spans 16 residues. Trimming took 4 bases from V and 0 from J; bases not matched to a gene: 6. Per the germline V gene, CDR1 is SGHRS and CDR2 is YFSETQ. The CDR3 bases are TGCGCCAGCAGCGGAAGCGGGGGTAGCTCCTACAATGAGCAGTTCTTC. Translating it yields CASSGSGGSSYNEQFF.

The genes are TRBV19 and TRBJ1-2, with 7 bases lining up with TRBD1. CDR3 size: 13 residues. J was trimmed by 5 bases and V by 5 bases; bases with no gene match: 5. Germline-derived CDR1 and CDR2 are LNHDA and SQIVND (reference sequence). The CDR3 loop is CASSVGTEYGYTF. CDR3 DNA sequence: TGTGCCAGTAGTGTCGGGACAGAGTATGGCTACACCTTC.

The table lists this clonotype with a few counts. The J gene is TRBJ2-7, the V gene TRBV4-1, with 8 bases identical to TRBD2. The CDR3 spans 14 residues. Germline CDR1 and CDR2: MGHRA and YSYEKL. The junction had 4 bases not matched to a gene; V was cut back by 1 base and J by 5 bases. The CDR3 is CASSQGTSPHEQYF. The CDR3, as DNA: TGCGCCAGCAGCCAAGGGACTAGCCCCCACGAGCAGTACTTC.

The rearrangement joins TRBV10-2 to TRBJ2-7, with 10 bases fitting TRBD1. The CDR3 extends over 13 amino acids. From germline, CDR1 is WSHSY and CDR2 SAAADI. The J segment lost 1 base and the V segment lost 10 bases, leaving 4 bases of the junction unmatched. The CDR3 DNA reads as TGCGCCACCAGGACAGGGGGTTCCTACGAGCAGTACTTC. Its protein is CATRTGGSYEQYF.

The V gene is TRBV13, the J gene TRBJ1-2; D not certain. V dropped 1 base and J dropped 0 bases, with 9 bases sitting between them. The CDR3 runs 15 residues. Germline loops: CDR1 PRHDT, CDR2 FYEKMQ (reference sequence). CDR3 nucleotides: TGTGCCAGCAGCTTAGTGGCACCTCCTAACTATGGCTACACCTTC. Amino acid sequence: CASSLVAPPNYGYTF.

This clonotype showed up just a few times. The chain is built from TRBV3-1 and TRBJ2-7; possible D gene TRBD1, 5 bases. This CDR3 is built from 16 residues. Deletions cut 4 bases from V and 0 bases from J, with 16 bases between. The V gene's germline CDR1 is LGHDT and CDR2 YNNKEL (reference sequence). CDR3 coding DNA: TGTGCCAGCAGCCCCCAGAGGATAGACAGCTCCTACGAGCAGTACTTC. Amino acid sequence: CASSPQRIDSSYEQYF.

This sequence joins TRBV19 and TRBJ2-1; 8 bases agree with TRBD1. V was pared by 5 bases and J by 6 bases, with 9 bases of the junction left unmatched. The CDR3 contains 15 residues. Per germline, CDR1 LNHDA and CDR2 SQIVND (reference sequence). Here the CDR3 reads CASSVTGGQVNEQFF. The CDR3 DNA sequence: TGTGCCAGTAGTGTAACAGGGGGGCAAGTCAATGAGCAGTTCTTC.

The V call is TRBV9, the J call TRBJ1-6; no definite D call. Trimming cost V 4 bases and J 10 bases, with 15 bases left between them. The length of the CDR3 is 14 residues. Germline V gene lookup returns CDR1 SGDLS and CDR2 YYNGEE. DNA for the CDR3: TGTGCCAGCAGCCCCCGGCCTGGGAACTCACCCCTCCACTTT. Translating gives CASSPRPGNSPLHF.

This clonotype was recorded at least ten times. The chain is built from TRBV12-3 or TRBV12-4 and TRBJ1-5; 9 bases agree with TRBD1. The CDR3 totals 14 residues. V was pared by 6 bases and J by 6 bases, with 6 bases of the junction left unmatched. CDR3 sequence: CASSTQGASQPQHF. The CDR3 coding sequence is TGTGCCAGCAGCACACAGGGGGCGAGTCAGCCCCAGCATTTT.

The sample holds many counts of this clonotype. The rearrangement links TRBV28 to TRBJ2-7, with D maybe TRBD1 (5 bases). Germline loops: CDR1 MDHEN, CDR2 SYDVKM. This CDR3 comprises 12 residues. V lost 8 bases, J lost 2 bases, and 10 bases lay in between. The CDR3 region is CASEGAAYEQYF. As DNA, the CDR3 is TGTGCCAGCGAAGGGGCGGCCTACGAGCAGTACTTC.

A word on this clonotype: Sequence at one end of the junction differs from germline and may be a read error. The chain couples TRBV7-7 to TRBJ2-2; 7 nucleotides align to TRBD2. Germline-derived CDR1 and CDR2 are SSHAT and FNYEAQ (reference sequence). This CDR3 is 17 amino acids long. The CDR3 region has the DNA TGTGCTAGCAGATGTCTAAGGGAGGGCCCTCTTTCCGGGGAGCTGTTTTTT. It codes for CASRCLREGPLSGELFF. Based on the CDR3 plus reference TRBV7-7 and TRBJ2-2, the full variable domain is GAGVSQSPRYKVTKRGQDVTLRCDPISSHATLYWYQQALGQGPEFLTYFNYEAQPDKSGLPSDRFSAERPEGSISTLTIQRTEQRDSAMYRCASRCLREGPLSGELFFGEGSRLTVL.

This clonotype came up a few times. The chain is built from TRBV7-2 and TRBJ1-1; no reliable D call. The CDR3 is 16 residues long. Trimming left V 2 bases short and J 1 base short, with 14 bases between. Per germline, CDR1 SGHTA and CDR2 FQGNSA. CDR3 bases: TGTGCCAGCAGCTTAAAGTTCGAGGTGGGGAACACTGAAGCTTTCTTT. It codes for CASSLKFEVGNTEAFF.

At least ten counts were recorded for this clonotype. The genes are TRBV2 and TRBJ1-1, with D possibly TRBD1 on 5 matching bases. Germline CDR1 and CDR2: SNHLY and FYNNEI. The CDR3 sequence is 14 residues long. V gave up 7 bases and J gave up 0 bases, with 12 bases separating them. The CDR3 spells CASMKTEMNTEAFF. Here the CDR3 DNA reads TGTGCCAGCATGAAGACAGAAATGAACACTGAAGCTTTCTTT.

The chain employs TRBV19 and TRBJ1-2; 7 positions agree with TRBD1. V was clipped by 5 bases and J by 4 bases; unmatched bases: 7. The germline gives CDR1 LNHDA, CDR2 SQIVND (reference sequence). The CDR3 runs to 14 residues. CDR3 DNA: TGTGCCAGTAGTCCAGACAGGGCAGGCTATGGCTACACCTTC. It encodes CASSPDRAGYGYTF.

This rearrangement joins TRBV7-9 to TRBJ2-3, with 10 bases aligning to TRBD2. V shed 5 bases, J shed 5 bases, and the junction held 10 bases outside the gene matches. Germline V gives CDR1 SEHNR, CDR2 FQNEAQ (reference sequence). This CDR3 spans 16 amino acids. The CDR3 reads CASSPRTSGRLDTQYF. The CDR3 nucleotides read TGTGCCAGCAGCCCACGGACTAGCGGAAGGCTAGATACGCAGTATTTT.

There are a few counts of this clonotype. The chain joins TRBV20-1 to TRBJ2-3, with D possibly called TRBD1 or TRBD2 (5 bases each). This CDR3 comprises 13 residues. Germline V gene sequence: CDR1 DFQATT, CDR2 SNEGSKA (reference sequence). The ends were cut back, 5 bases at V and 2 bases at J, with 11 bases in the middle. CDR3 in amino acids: CSALLGTTDTQYF. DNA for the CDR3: TGCAGTGCTCTCCTCGGGACCACAGATACGCAGTATTTT.

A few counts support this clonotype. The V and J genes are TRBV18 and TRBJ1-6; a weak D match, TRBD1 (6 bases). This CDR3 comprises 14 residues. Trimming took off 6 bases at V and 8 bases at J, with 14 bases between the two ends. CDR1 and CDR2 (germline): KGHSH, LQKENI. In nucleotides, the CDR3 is TGTGCCAGCTCCTCGGCAGGGGTTGATTCACCCCTCCACTTT. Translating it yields CASSSAGVDSPLHF.

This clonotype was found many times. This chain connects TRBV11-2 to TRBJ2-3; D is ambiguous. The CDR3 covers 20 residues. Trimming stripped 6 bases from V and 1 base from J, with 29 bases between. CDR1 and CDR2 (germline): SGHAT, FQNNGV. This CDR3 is CASSPPLVVALEVGTDTQYF. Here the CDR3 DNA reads TGTGCCAGCAGTCCCCCATTGGTGGTAGCTCTAGAGGTGGGCACAGATACGCAGTATTTT.

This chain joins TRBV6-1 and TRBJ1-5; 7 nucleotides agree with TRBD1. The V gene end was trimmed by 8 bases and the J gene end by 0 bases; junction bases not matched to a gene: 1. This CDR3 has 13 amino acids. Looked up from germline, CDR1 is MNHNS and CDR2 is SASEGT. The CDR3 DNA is TGTGCCAGCGGGGACAGTAGCAATCAGCCCCAGCATTTT. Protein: CASGDSSNQPQHF.

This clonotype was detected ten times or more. CDR3 loop: CAGTAGEQFF. CDR3 nucleotides: TGTGCCGGGACCGCCGGCGAGCAGTTCTTC. V and J are TRBV30 and TRBJ2-1; D could derive from TRBD1 or TRBD2 (5 bases each). Per the germline V gene, CDR1 is GTSNPN and CDR2 is SVGIG (reference sequence). Between the trimmed V and J ends, which lost 8 bases and 10 bases, there was a span of 12 bases. This CDR3 region has 10 residues.

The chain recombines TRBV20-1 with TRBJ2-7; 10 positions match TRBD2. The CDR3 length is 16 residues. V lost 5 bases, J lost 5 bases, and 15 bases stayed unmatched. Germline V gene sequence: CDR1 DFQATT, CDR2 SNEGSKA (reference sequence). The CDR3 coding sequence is TGCAGTGCTCCCAGCGACTCCCTAGCGGGAGTCGACGAGCAGTACTTC. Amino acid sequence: CSAPSDSLAGVDEQYF.